A selection of T cell receptor beta chains follows, all from one sample in a study of T cells in Graves' hyperthyroidism and ophthalmopathy. TCRdb independently ran MiXCR on the multiplex PCR reads; one entry per CDR3 protein. The table records approximately 410,000 distinct CDR3 sequences, approximately 13% of them present only once. The material sequenced was blood. The receptors derive from a woman under 30 with Graves' hyperthyroidism. CDR3s include the opening cysteine and the closing phenylalanine or tryptophan. Each record gives: clone size, D gene, V gene, J gene, CDR3 protein, CDR3 DNA. D genes are given only for firm matches. Rows give clone size only sometimes, using once, few, many, or a class for an expanded clone.

clone size: many
D gene: -
V gene: TRBV28
J gene: TRBJ2-7
CDR3 protein: CASRDFPSYEQYF
CDR3 DNA: TGTGCCAGTAGGGACTTCCCCTCCTACGAGCAGTACTTC

clone size: few
D gene: TRBD2
V gene: TRBV29-1
J gene: TRBJ2-1
CDR3 protein: CSARLAGPRNEQFF
CDR3 DNA: TGCAGCGCCCGACTAGCGGGACCCCGGAATGAGCAGTTCTTC

clone size: many
D gene: -
V gene: TRBV7-9
J gene: TRBJ2-1
CDR3 protein: CASSSSGSGSDEQFF
CDR3 DNA: TGTGCCAGCAGCTCGTCGGGGTCCGGGAGCGATGAGCAGTTCTTC

clone size: many
D gene: -
V gene: TRBV27
J gene: TRBJ2-2
CDR3 protein: CASSFQGITGELFF
CDR3 DNA: TGTGCCAGCAGTTTTCAGGGGATCACCGGGGAGCTGTTTTTT

clone size: many
D gene: -
V gene: TRBV2
J gene: TRBJ1-1
CDR3 protein: CATRVQGEAFF
CDR3 DNA: TGTGCCACCCGAGTCCAGGGAGAAGCTTTCTTT

clone size: many
D gene: -
V gene: TRBV7-2
J gene: TRBJ2-2
CDR3 protein: CASSSTRGRELFF
CDR3 DNA: TGTGCCAGCAGCTCTACTCGGGGGCGGGAGCTGTTTTTT

clone size: few
D gene: -
V gene: TRBV30
J gene: TRBJ1-3
CDR3 protein: CACHRDSSGNTIYF
CDR3 DNA: TGTGCCTGCCACAGAGACAGCTCTGGAAACACCATATATTTT

clone size: many
D gene: TRBD1
V gene: TRBV20-1
J gene: TRBJ1-1
CDR3 protein: CSASRDSNTEAFF
CDR3 DNA: TGCAGTGCTAGCCGGGACAGTAACACTGAAGCTTTCTTT

clone size: many
D gene: TRBD1
V gene: TRBV10-3
J gene: TRBJ2-1
CDR3 protein: CAIRGQGAYNEQFF
CDR3 DNA: TGTGCCATCCGGGGACAGGGGGCCTACAATGAGCAGTTCTTC

clone size: -
D gene: -
V gene: TRBV20-1
J gene: TRBJ2-7
CDR3 protein: CSAPSAGISWGEQYF
CDR3 DNA: TGCAGTGCTCCATCGGCGGGAATTTCATGGGGCGAGCAGTACTTC

clone size: many
D gene: -
V gene: TRBV5-6
J gene: TRBJ2-7
CDR3 protein: CASSFTRDTYEQYF
CDR3 DNA: TGTGCCAGCAGCTTCACAAGGGACACCTACGAGCAGTACTTC

clone size: many
D gene: TRBD1
V gene: TRBV20-1
J gene: TRBJ2-5
CDR3 protein: CSAERTGGTETQYF
CDR3 DNA: TGCAGTGCGGAGAGGACAGGGGGCACGGAGACCCAGTACTTC

clone size: few
D gene: TRBD2
V gene: TRBV19
J gene: TRBJ2-2
CDR3 protein: CASSILGLAGGIGELFF
CDR3 DNA: TGTGCCAGTAGTATATTAGGACTAGCGGGAGGTATCGGGGAGCTGTTTTTT

clone size: many
D gene: -
V gene: TRBV28
J gene: TRBJ1-3
CDR3 protein: CASRAVGGSGNTIYF
CDR3 DNA: TGTGCCAGCAGGGCCGTGGGGGGATCTGGAAACACCATATATTTT

clone size: few
D gene: -
V gene: TRBV27
J gene: TRBJ2-7
CDR3 protein: CASSYGLKQYF
CDR3 DNA: TGTGCCAGCAGTTATGGGTTGAAGCAGTACTTC

clone size: many
D gene: TRBD1
V gene: TRBV5-8
J gene: TRBJ1-1
CDR3 protein: CASSDQRTGGTEAFF
CDR3 DNA: TGTGCCAGCAGCGACCAAAGGACAGGCGGGACTGAAGCTTTCTTT

clone size: many
D gene: -
V gene: TRBV20-1
J gene: TRBJ2-5
CDR3 protein: CSAQPIRAQETQYF
CDR3 DNA: TGCAGTGCGCAGCCTATCCGGGCCCAAGAGACCCAGTACTTC

clone size: many
D gene: -
V gene: TRBV3-1
J gene: TRBJ1-1
CDR3 protein: CASSQDGVNTEAFF
CDR3 DNA: TGTGCCAGCAGCCAAGATGGCGTGAACACTGAAGCTTTCTTT

clone size: many
D gene: -
V gene: TRBV20-1
J gene: TRBJ1-1
CDR3 protein: CSASGGAETEAFF
CDR3 DNA: TGCAGTGCTAGCGGGGGGGCCGAGACTGAAGCTTTCTTT

clone size: many
D gene: TRBD1
V gene: TRBV25-1
J gene: TRBJ1-5
CDR3 protein: CASSDSNPSGTGNQPQHF
CDR3 DNA: TGTGCCAGCAGTGATTCCAACCCTTCCGGGACAGGAAATCAGCCCCAGCATTTT

clone size: -
D gene: -
V gene: TRBV19
J gene: TRBJ2-1
CDR3 protein: CATHPGRSYEQFF
CDR3 DNA: TGTGCCACCCACCCTGGCAGGTCATATGAGCAGTTCTTC

clone size: many
D gene: TRBD1
V gene: TRBV6-2/TRBV6-3
J gene: TRBJ2-1
CDR3 protein: CASSQTKTGANSYNEQFF
CDR3 DNA: TGTGCCAGCAGCCAGACCAAGACAGGGGCTAATTCCTACAATGAGCAGTTCTTC

clone size: many
D gene: TRBD1
V gene: TRBV28
J gene: TRBJ2-1
CDR3 protein: CASSLLGTANEQFF
CDR3 DNA: TGTGCCAGCAGTCTTCTTGGGACAGCCAATGAGCAGTTCTTC

clone size: -
D gene: -
V gene: TRBV7-9
J gene: TRBJ2-2
CDR3 protein: CASKYRGGTNTGELFF
CDR3 DNA: TGTGCCAGCAAATACCGTGGGGGAACGAACACCGGGGAGCTGTTTTTT

clone size: few
D gene: TRBD1
V gene: TRBV20-1
J gene: TRBJ2-4
CDR3 protein: CSASWTGVGGNIQYF
CDR3 DNA: TGCAGTGCTAGCTGGACAGGGGTCGGCGGGAACATTCAGTACTTC

clone size: -
D gene: TRBD2
V gene: TRBV6-6
J gene: TRBJ2-1
CDR3 protein: CASSYSGTSGYNEQFF
CDR3 DNA: TGTGCCAGCAGTTACTCTGGGACTAGCGGTTACAATGAGCAGTTCTTC

clone size: many
D gene: -
V gene: TRBV7-2
J gene: TRBJ2-7
CDR3 protein: CASSFPGTQTYEQYF
CDR3 DNA: TGTGCCAGCAGCTTCCCGGGGACCCAAACCTACGAGCAGTACTTC

clone size: -
D gene: -
V gene: TRBV19
J gene: TRBJ1-2
CDR3 protein: CASRPGTSYGYTF
CDR3 DNA: TGTGCCAGCAGACCCGGGACGTCCTATGGCTACACCTTC

clone size: few
D gene: -
V gene: TRBV6-5
J gene: TRBJ2-5
CDR3 protein: CASSYDIVEVETQYF
CDR3 DNA: TGTGCCAGCAGTTACGATATCGTCGAGGTGGAGACCCAGTACTTC

clone size: many
D gene: TRBD2
V gene: TRBV5-1
J gene: TRBJ2-7
CDR3 protein: CASSFGLADPYEQYF
CDR3 DNA: TGCGCCAGCAGCTTTGGACTAGCGGACCCCTACGAGCAGTACTTC

clone size: few
D gene: -
V gene: TRBV7-2
J gene: TRBJ1-5
CDR3 protein: CASRSDNQPQHF
CDR3 DNA: TGTGCCAGCAGGTCAGACAATCAGCCCCAGCATTTT

clone size: many
D gene: TRBD1
V gene: TRBV12-3/TRBV12-4
J gene: TRBJ1-1
CDR3 protein: CASSTGGMNTEAFF
CDR3 DNA: TGTGCCAGCAGTACAGGGGGAATGAACACTGAAGCTTTCTTT

clone size: few
D gene: TRBD2
V gene: TRBV5-1
J gene: TRBJ2-7
CDR3 protein: CASSLALGLAGASYEQYF
CDR3 DNA: TGCGCCAGCAGCTTGGCCTTAGGGCTAGCGGGAGCATCTTACGAGCAGTACTTC

clone size: few
D gene: -
V gene: TRBV7-2
J gene: TRBJ2-2
CDR3 protein: CASSLIGGTNTGELFF
CDR3 DNA: TGTGCCAGCAGCTTAATAGGTGGGACGAACACCGGGGAGCTGTTTTTT

clone size: many
D gene: TRBD1
V gene: TRBV12-3/TRBV12-4
J gene: TRBJ1-3
CDR3 protein: CASSRQGQENTIYF
CDR3 DNA: TGTGCCAGCAGTCGACAGGGACAGGAAAACACCATATATTTT

clone size: many
D gene: -
V gene: TRBV5-1
J gene: TRBJ2-7
CDR3 protein: CASSRLRTVSSYEQYF
CDR3 DNA: TGCGCCAGCAGCCGCCTCCGGACGGTTAGCTCCTACGAGCAGTACTTC

clone size: many
D gene: -
V gene: TRBV6-2/TRBV6-3
J gene: TRBJ2-7
CDR3 protein: CASSSRLLSSYEQYF
CDR3 DNA: TGTGCCAGCAGTTCCAGACTTTTAAGCTCCTACGAGCAGTACTTC

clone size: -
D gene: -
V gene: TRBV5-4
J gene: TRBJ2-5
CDR3 protein: CASSRPGRQETQYF
CDR3 DNA: TGTGCCAGCAGCCGGCCGGGACGGCAAGAGACCCAGTACTTC

clone size: -
D gene: -
V gene: TRBV9
J gene: TRBJ1-2
CDR3 protein: CASSVGGVNYGYTF
CDR3 DNA: TGTGCCAGCAGCGTAGGGGGGGTCAACTATGGCTACACCTTC

clone size: -
D gene: -
V gene: TRBV4-1
J gene: TRBJ1-2
CDR3 protein: CASSQEFLQAEVYGYTF
CDR3 DNA: TGCGCCAGCAGCCAAGAGTTCTTACAGGCAGAAGTGTATGGCTACACCTTC

clone size: few
D gene: -
V gene: TRBV20-1
J gene: TRBJ1-4
CDR3 protein: CSARDGNLNEKLFF
CDR3 DNA: TGCAGTGCTAGAGACGGAAACCTTAATGAAAAACTGTTTTTT

clone size: few
D gene: -
V gene: TRBV4-3
J gene: TRBJ1-5
CDR3 protein: CASSPRIGDSNQPQHF
CDR3 DNA: TGCGCCAGCAGCCCAAGAATAGGGGATAGCAATCAGCCCCAGCATTTT

clone size: many
D gene: -
V gene: TRBV27
J gene: TRBJ1-2
CDR3 protein: CASSFRQNYGYTF
CDR3 DNA: TGTGCCAGCAGTTTTCGACAGAACTATGGCTACACCTTC

clone size: many
D gene: TRBD1
V gene: TRBV30
J gene: TRBJ2-4
CDR3 protein: CAWSAGTGGLNIQYF
CDR3 DNA: TGTGCCTGGAGTGCAGGGACAGGGGGATTAAACATTCAGTACTTC

clone size: many
D gene: -
V gene: TRBV3-1
J gene: TRBJ1-1
CDR3 protein: CASILSGGTEAFF
CDR3 DNA: TGTGCCAGCATCTTATCGGGGGGCACTGAAGCTTTCTTT

clone size: -
D gene: -
V gene: TRBV12-3/TRBV12-4
J gene: TRBJ2-1
CDR3 protein: CASSISNTHEQFF
CDR3 DNA: TGTGCCAGCAGTATCTCCAACACCCACGAGCAGTTCTTC

clone size: few
D gene: TRBD2
V gene: TRBV6-1
J gene: TRBJ2-3
CDR3 protein: CASSEASGNPTDTQYF
CDR3 DNA: TGTGCCAGCAGTGAGGCTAGCGGGAACCCCACAGATACGCAGTATTTT

clone size: many
D gene: TRBD1
V gene: TRBV28
J gene: TRBJ2-1
CDR3 protein: CASSLMGQGMYEQFF
CDR3 DNA: TGTGCCAGCAGTTTAATGGGACAGGGTATGTATGAGCAGTTCTTC

clone size: -
D gene: -
V gene: TRBV7-9
J gene: TRBJ1-1
CDR3 protein: CASSPQTGTIPFF
CDR3 DNA: TGTGCCAGCAGCCCACAAACCGGGACAATTCCTTTCTTT

clone size: -
D gene: -
V gene: TRBV3-1
J gene: TRBJ1-1
CDR3 protein: CASSQAGLPEAFF
CDR3 DNA: TGTGCCAGCAGCCAAGCAGGACTCCCCGAAGCTTTCTTT

clone size: many
D gene: TRBD2
V gene: TRBV20-1
J gene: TRBJ2-7
CDR3 protein: CSAPGLAGAHSVQYF
CDR3 DNA: TGCAGTGCCCCCGGACTAGCGGGAGCCCATTCGGTGCAGTACTTC

clone size: few
D gene: TRBD2
V gene: TRBV5-6
J gene: TRBJ2-1
CDR3 protein: CASIKVSAGDWDEQFF
CDR3 DNA: TGTGCCAGCATCAAGGTATCAGCGGGAGATTGGGATGAGCAGTTCTTC

clone size: many
D gene: -
V gene: TRBV2
J gene: TRBJ2-4
CDR3 protein: CASSDRKNIQYF
CDR3 DNA: TGTGCCAGCAGCGACAGGAAAAACATTCAGTACTTC